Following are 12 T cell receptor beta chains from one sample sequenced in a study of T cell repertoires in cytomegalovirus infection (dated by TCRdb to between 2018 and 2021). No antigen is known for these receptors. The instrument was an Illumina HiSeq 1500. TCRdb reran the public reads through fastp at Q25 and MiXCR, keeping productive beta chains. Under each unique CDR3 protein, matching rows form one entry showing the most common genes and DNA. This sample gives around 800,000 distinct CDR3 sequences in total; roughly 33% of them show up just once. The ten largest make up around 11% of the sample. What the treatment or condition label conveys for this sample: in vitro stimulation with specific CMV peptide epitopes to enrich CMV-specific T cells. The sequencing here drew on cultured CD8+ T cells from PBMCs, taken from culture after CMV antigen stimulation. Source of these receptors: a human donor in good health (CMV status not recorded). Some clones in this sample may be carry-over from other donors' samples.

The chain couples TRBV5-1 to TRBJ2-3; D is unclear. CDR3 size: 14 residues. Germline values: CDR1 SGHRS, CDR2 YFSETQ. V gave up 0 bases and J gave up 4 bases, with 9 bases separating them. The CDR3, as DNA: TGCGCCAGCAGCTTGGGCGCTAGTGCAGATACGCAGTATTTT. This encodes CASSLGASADTQYF.

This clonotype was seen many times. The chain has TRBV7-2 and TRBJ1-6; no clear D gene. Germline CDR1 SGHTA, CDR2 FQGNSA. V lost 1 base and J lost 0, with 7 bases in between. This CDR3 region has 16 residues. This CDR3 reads CASSLVDRSYNSPLHF. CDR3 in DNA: TGTGCCAGCAGCTTAGTTGACCGCTCCTATAATTCACCCCTCCACTTT.

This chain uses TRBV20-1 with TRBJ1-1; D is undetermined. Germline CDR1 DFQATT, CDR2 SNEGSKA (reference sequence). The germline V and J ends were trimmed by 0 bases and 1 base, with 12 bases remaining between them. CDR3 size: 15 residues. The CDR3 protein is CSARDSGGPNTEAFF. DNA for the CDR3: TGCAGTGCTAGAGATTCGGGAGGACCGAACACTGAAGCTTTCTTT.

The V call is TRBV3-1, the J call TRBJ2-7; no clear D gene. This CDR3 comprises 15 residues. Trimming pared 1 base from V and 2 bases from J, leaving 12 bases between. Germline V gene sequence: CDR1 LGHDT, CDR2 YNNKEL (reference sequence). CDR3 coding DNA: TGTGCCAGCAGCCAAGGGGCATGGGGTACCTACGAGCAGTACTTC. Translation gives CASSQGAWGTYEQYF.

CDR3: CASSQDRGSLHEQYF. CDR3 sequence (DNA): TGCGCCAGCAGCCAAGACAGGGGGTCTCTCCACGAGCAGTACTTC. The chain carries TRBV4-3 and TRBJ2-7; TRBD1 matches 7 bases. The CDR3 loop spans 15 amino acids. Per the germline V gene, CDR1 is LGHNA and CDR2 is YSLEER. The junction had 7 bases not matched to a gene; V was cut back by 0 bases and J by 5 bases.

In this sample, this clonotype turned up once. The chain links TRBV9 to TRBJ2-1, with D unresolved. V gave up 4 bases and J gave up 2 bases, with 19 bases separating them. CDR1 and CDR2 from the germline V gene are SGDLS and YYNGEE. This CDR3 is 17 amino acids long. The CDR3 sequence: CASSPVGTLRTYNEQFF. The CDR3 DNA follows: TGTGCCAGCAGCCCAGTAGGTACCCTGCGCACCTACAATGAGCAGTTCTTC. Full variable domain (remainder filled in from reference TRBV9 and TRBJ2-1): DSGVTQTPKHLITATGQRVTLRCSPRSGDLSVYWYQQSLDQGLQFLIQYYNGEERAKGNILERFSAQQFPDLHSELNLSSLELGDSALYFCASSPVGTLRTYNEQFFGPGTRLTVL.

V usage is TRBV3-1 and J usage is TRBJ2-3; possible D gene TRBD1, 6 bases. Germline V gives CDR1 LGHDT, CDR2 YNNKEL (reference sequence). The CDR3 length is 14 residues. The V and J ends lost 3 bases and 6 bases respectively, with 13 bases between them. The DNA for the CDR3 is TGTGCCAGCAGCCAGCCTACAGGGAAGGATACGCAGTATTTT. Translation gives CASSQPTGKDTQYF.

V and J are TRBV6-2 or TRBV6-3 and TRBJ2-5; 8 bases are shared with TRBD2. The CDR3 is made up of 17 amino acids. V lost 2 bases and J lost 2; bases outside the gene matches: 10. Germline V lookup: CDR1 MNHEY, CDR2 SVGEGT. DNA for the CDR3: TGTGCCAGCAGTTACCTCCCAGCCGGGGGGGCTCAAGAGACCCAGTACTTC. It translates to CASSYLPAGGAQETQYF.

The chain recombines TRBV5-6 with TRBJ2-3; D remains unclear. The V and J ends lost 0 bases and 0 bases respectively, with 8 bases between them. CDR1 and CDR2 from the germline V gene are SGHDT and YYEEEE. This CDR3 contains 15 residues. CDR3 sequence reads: CASSLGFRSTDTQYF. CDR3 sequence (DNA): TGTGCCAGCAGCTTGGGATTCCGCAGCACAGATACGCAGTATTTT.

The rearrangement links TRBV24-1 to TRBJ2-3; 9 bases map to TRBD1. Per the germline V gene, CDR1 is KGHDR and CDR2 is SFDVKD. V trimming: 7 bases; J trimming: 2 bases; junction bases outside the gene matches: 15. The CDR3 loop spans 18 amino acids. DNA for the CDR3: TGTGCCACCAGAAAAACCCCACCAGGACAGGGGATCACAGATACGCAGTATTTT. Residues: CATRKTPPGQGITDTQYF.

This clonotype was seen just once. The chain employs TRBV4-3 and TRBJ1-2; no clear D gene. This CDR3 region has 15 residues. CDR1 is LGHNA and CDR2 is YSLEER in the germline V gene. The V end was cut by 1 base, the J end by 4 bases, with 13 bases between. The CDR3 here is CASSQGSTGGYGYTF. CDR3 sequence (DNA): TGCGCCAGCAGCCAAGGCTCGACGGGCGGCTATGGCTACACCTTC.

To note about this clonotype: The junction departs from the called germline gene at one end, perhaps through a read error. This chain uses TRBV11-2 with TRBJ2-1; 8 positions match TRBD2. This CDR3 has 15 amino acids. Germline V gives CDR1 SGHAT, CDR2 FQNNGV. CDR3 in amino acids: CTSSPGGDPYNEQFF. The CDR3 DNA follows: TGTACCAGCAGCCCCGGGGGGGACCCCTACAATGAGCAGTTCTTC.